The rows below give T cell receptor beta chains drawn from one sample of a study of blood T cell repertoires in COVID-19. The data were produced by immunoSEQ multiplex PCR, yet TCRdb's version contains in-frame clones alone and is incomplete. The sample shows hundreds of thousands of clones, about nine tenths of them seen only once. Sequenced: peripheral blood. Every receptor here comes from a woman in her 70s with COVID-19, enrolled during active disease. CDR3s include the opening cysteine and the closing phenylalanine or tryptophan. A D gene is named only where the DNA matches it firmly. Clone size is not always given. Where it is, it says once, few, many or a class for expanded clones.

v_call,j_call,d_call,clone_size,cdr3_nt,cdr3_aa
TRBV2,TRBJ2-3,NA,NA,TGTGCCAGCAGCCTATCGACTAGCACAGATACGCAGTATTTT,CASSLSTSTDTQYF
TRBV10-3,TRBJ1-1,TRBD1,few,TGTGCCACCGGGACAGGGCTGGCTGAAGCTTTCTTT,CATGTGLAEAFF
TRBV6-1,TRBJ2-3,TRBD2,once,TGTGCCAGCAGTGAATACCCTAGCGGGGGATTCGATACGCAGTATTTT,CASSEYPSGGFDTQYF
TRBV27,TRBJ2-1,NA,NA,TGTGCCAGCAGTTTCTCGGGACTCAATGAGCAGTTCTTC,CASSFSGLNEQFF
TRBV6-2/TRBV6-3,TRBJ1-2,NA,once,TGTGCCAGCAGTTATACCGGGAATTGGGGCTACACCTTC,CASSYTGNWGYTF
TRBV7-8,TRBJ1-1,NA,few,TGTGCCAGCAGACCTGTTGGGGATAGCGCTGAAGCTTTCTTT,CASRPVGDSAEAFF
TRBV7-2,TRBJ2-7,TRBD2,NA,TGTGCCAGCAGCCCAACCCGGGCTAGCGGGGTCACGGGCGAGCAGTACTTC,CASSPTRASGVTGEQYF
TRBV30,TRBJ1-1,NA,NA,TGTGCCTGGAGTGTGGGGAGATCAGCAATTAACACTGAAGCTTTCTTT,CAWSVGRSAINTEAFF
TRBV30,TRBJ1-2,TRBD1,NA,TGTGCCTGGAGTCATACTGGCAGGGGGAATGGCTACACCTTC,CAWSHTGRGNGYTF
TRBV2,TRBJ2-7,NA,NA,TGTGCCATGGGAGGGGGTACTCTCTCCTACGAGCAGTACTTC,CAMGGGTLSYEQYF
TRBV11-2,TRBJ2-5,TRBD2,once,TGTGCCAGCAGAAGTGCGGGGGGGCGTGAGACCCAGTACTTC,CASRSAGGRETQYF
TRBV4-2,TRBJ2-1,TRBD1,NA,TGTGCCAGCAGCCACCTCCCGGGACAGGGTCTCAATGAGCAGTTCTTC,CASSHLPGQGLNEQFF
TRBV27,TRBJ2-4,NA,NA,TGTGCCAGCACCCCCGGGGGTCGTAGGGGCATTCAGTACTTC,CASTPGGRRGIQYF
TRBV24-1,TRBJ1-2,TRBD1,NA,TGTGCCACCAGTGGGGCAGGGGGCAACTATGGCTACACCTTC,CATSGAGGNYGYTF
TRBV5-1,TRBJ2-2,NA,NA,TGCGCCAGCCAGATCACCGGGGAGCTGTTTTTT,CASQITGELFF
TRBV6-1,TRBJ1-2,TRBD1,NA,TGTGCCAGCAGTGAAGATAGGAACAGGGGGGATTATGGCTACACCTTC,CASSEDRNRGDYGYTF
TRBV13,TRBJ2-7,NA,once,TGTGCCAGCAGCTTGGCGGCAGGGTCCTACGAGCAGTACTTC,CASSLAAGSYEQYF
TRBV30,TRBJ1-2,NA,NA,TGTGCCTGGAGTGTTTCCCGATTTAGTAACTATGGCTACACCTTC,CAWSVSRFSNYGYTF
TRBV6-5,TRBJ1-1,TRBD1,NA,TGTGCCAGCAGCTACAGGGGGGGTGGGACTGAAGCTTTCTTT,CASSYRGGGTEAFF
TRBV10-3,TRBJ1-1,TRBD1,NA,TGTGCCATCAGCTCACAGGGGATGACTGAAGCTTTCTTT,CAISSQGMTEAFF
TRBV7-2,TRBJ2-2,NA,NA,TGTGCCAGCAGCTCCCCTAACACCGGGGAGCTGTTTTTT,CASSSPNTGELFF
TRBV7-2,TRBJ2-7,TRBD2,NA,TGTGCCAGCAGTTCTTTAACGGGGGGATACGAGCAGTACTTC,CASSSLTGGYEQYF
TRBV20-1,TRBJ1-2,NA,NA,TGCAGTGCTCCTCGGTCTCGGGGCTACACCTTC,CSAPRSRGYTF
TRBV15,TRBJ1-1,NA,NA,TGTGCCACCAGCAGAGATGGGCAGCCGAGCACTGAAGCTTTCTTT,CATSRDGQPSTEAFF
TRBV4-3,TRBJ2-7,TRBD2,NA,TGCGCCAGCAGCCTCGGGACTAGCGGGTCCTACGAGCAGTACTTC,CASSLGTSGSYEQYF
TRBV6-2/TRBV6-3,TRBJ1-5,TRBD1,NA,TGTGCCAGCAGTTACCTGGACAGGGGAGGGCCCCAGCATTTT,CASSYLDRGGPQHF
TRBV15,TRBJ1-2,TRBD1,NA,TGTGCCACCAGCCAGGGACAGTACTATGGCTACACCTTC,CATSQGQYYGYTF
TRBV3-1/TRBV3-2,TRBJ1-2,NA,NA,TGTGCCACCTCGGCGGCGGGGGGCTACACCTTC,CATSAAGGYTF
TRBV24-1,TRBJ2-1,NA,NA,TGTGCCACCAGTGATTTTGGTAGCCACTCCTACAATGAGCAGTTCTTC,CATSDFGSHSYNEQFF
TRBV4-2,TRBJ2-7,NA,NA,TGTGCCAGCAGCTTGGGCAATCCCTACGAGCAGTACTTC,CASSLGNPYEQYF